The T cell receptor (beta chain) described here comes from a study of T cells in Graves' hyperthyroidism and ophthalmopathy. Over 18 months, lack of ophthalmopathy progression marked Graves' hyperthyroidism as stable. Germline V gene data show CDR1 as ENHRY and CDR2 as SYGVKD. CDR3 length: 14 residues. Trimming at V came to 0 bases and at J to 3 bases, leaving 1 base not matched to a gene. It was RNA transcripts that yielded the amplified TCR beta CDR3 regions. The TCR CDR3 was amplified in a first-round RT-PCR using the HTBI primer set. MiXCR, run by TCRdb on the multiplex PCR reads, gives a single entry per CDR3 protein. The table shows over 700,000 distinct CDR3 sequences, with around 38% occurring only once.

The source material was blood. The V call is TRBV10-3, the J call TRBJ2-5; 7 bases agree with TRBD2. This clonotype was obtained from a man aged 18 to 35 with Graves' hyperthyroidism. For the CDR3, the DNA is TGTGCCATCAGTGAGTCTGCGGGAGAAGAGACCCAGTACTTC. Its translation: CAISESAGEETQYF.